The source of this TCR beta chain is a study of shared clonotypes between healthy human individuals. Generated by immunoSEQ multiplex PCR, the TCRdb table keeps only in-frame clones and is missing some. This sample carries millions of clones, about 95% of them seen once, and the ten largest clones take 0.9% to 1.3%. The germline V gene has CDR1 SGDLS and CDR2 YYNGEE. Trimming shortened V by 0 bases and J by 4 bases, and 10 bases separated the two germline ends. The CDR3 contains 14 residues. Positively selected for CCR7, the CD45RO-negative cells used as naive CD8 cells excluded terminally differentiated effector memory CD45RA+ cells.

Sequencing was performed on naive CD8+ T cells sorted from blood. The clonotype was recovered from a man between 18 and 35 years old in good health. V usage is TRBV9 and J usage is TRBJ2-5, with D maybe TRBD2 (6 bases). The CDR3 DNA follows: TGTGCCAGCAGCGTAGTCGGGAGCGGAGAGACCCAGTACTTC. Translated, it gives CASSVVGSGETQYF.